Sequencing of this T cell receptor (beta chain) was carried out in a study of regulatory T cells in long-lasting Graves disease. This clonotype was observed at least ten times. Construction of the TCR beta libraries employed iRepertoire HTBI primers in conjunction with Arm-PCR of CDR3 regions. TCRdb called the multiplex PCR reads again in MiXCR, with one record for every CDR3 protein. The sample gives around 240,000 distinct CDR3 sequences, 18% of which show up once; 12% to 15% is in the top ten. Time point reported: newly diagnosed GD, antithyroid drugs for less than 3 months. After RNA was extracted from PBMCs, the TCR library was made from it. Germline loops: CDR1 SGHKS, CDR2 YYEKEE (reference sequence). The CDR3 is 15 amino acids. Deletions cut 1 base from V and 6 bases from J, with 15 bases between. The same data also went into a second study, on T cells in Graves' hyperthyroidism and ophthalmopathy. This second study notes: Orbital computed tomography, thyroid ultrasound, serum thyroxine and TRAb, and clinical symptoms together informed the diagnoses.

The sample was peripheral blood mononuclear cells (PBMCs), taken at new diagnosis, from a patient treated with antithyroid drugs. This TCR came from a woman aged 25 to 45 with Graves disease. The J gene is TRBJ2-3, the V gene TRBV5-5; D tentatively reads TRBD1 or TRBD2 (6 bases each). Here the CDR3 reads CASSLSWGAQDTQYF. In DNA, the CDR3 is TGTGCCAGCAGCTTGTCGTGGGGGGCACAGGATACGCAGTATTTT.